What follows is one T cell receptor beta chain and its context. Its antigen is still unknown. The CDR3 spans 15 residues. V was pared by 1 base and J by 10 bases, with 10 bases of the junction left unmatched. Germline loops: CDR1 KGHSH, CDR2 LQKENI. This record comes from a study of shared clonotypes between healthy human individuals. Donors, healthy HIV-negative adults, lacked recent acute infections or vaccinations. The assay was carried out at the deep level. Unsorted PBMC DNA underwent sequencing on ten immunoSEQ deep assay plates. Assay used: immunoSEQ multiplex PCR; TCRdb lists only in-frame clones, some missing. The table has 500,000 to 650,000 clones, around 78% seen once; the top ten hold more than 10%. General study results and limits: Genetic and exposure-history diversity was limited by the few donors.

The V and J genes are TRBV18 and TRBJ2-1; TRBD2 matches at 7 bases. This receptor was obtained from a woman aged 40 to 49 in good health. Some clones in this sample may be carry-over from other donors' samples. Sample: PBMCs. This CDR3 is CASSPRSDLGGEQFF. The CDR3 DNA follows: TGTGCCAGCTCACCACGGTCTGATCTGGGGGGGGAGCAGTTCTTC.